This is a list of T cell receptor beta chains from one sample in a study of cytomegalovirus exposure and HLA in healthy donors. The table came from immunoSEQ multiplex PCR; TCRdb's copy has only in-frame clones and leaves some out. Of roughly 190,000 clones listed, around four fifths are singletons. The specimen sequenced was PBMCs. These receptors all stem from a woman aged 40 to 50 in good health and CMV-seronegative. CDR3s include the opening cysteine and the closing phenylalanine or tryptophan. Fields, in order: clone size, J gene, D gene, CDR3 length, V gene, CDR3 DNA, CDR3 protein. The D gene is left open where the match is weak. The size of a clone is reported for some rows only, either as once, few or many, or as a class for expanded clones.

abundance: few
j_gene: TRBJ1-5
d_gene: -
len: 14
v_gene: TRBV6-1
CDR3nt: TGTGCCAGCAGTGAAGGGTACGGTGGTCAGCCCCAGCATTTT
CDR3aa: CASSEGYGGQPQHF

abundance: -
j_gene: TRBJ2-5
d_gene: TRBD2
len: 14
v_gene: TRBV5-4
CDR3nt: TGTGCCAGCAGCAACCCCGGACTAGCGGAGACCCAGTACTTC
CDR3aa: CASSNPGLAETQYF

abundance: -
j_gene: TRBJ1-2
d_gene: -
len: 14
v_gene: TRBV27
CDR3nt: TGTGCCAGCAGTTTCCCCGGGGGAAGCTATGGCTACACCTTC
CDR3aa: CASSFPGGSYGYTF

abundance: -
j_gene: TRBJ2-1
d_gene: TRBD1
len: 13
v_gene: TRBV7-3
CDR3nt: TGTGCCAGCAGCGCAGGGACAGGGAATGAGCAGTTCTTC
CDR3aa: CASSAGTGNEQFF

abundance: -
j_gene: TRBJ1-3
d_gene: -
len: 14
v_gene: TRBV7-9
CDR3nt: TGTTCCAGCAGAAAGCAGGGTTATGGAAACACCATATATTTT
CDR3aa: CSSRKQGYGNTIYF

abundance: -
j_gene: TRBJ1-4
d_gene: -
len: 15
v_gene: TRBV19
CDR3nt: TGTGCCAGTAGTAAAGCCGGGACACCCCGTGAAAAACTGTTTTTT
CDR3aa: CASSKAGTPREKLFF

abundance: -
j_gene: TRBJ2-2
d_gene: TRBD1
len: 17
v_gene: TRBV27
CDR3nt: TGTGCCAGCAGCCCCGCCGGGACAGCACTCGACACCGGGGAGCTGTTTTTT
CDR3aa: CASSPAGTALDTGELFF

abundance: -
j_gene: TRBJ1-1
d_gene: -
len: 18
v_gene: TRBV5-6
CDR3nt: TGTGCCAGCAGCGCATATGGTGCGGGGGGCGCCCCCGGTCGAGAAGCTTTCTTT
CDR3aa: CASSAYGAGGAPGREAFF

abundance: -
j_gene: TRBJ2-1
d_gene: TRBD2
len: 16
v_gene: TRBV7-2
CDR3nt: TGTGCCAGCAGCTTAGTGGGACTAGCGGGAGCGGATGAGCAGTTCTTC
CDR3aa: CASSLVGLAGADEQFF

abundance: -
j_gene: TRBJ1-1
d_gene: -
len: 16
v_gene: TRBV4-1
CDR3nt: TGCGCCAGCAGCCAAGAGCAGGGAACCATGAACACTGAAGCTTTCTTT
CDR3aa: CASSQEQGTMNTEAFF

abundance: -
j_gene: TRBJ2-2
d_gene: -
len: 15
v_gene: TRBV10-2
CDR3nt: TGCGCCAGCACTGCACAGGGTGCGAACACCGGGGAGCTGTTTTTT
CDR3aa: CASTAQGANTGELFF

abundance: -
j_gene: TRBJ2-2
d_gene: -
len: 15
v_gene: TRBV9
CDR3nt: TGTGCCAGCAGCGTAGTTGGGTCAGGGGCAGGGGAGCTGTTTTTT
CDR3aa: CASSVVGSGAGELFF

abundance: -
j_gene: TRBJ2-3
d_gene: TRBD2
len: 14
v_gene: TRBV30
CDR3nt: TGTGCCTGGACCCCTCGGGAGGTTTTCGATACGCAGTATTTT
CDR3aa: CAWTPREVFDTQYF

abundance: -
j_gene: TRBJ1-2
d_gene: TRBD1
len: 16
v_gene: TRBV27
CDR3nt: TGTGCCAGCAGTTTAAACCCCGGACAGGGTGGCTATGGCTACACCTTC
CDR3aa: CASSLNPGQGGYGYTF

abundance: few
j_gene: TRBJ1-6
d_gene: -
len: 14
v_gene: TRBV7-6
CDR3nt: TGTGCCAGCAGCTTACAACAGGATAATTCACCCCTCCACTTT
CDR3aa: CASSLQQDNSPLHF

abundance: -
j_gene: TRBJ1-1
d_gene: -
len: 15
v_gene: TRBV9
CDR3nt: TGTGCCAGCAGCTCCCAGGGCACCTCAAACACTGAAGCTTTCTTT
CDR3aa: CASSSQGTSNTEAFF

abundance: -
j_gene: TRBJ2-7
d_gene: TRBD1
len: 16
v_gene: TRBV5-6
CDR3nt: TGTGCCAGCAGCTCAGGAACGGGACAGAGCCTCTACGAGCAGTACTTC
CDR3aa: CASSSGTGQSLYEQYF

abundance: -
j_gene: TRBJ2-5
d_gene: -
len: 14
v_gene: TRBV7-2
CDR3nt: TGTGCCAGCAGCAATTCCTTAGCGACGGAGACCCAGTACTTC
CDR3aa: CASSNSLATETQYF

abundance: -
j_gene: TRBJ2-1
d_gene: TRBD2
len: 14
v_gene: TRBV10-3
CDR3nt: TGTGCCATCAGTGAGTCAGGACTAGCCAGGGAGCAGTTCTTC
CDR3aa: CAISESGLAREQFF

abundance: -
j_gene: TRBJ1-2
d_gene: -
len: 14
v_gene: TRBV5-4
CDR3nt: TGTGCCAGCAGCTTGAGCCAGAGGAGCTATGGCTACACCTTC
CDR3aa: CASSLSQRSYGYTF

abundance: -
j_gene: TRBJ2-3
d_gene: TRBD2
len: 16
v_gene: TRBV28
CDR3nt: TGTGCCAGCAGTTCAACTACCGGGGGGAGCACAGATACGCAGTATTTT
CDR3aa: CASSSTTGGSTDTQYF

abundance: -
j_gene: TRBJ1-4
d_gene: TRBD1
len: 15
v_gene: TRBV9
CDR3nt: TGTGCCAGCAGCGGAGAGACAGGGGATAATGAAAAACTGTTTTTT
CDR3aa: CASSGETGDNEKLFF

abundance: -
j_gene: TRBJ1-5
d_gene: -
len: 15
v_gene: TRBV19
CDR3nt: TGTGCCAGTAGGGGGGAAACAGGGCGCAATCAGCCCCAGCATTTT
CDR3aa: CASRGETGRNQPQHF

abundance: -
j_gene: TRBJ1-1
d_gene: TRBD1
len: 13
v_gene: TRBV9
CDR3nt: TGTGCCAGCAGCGCCACAGGGGGCACTGAAGCTTTCTTT
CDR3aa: CASSATGGTEAFF

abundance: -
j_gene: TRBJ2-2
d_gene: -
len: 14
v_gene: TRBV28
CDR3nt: TGTGCCAGCAGTTTTAGCGGAGGATCCGGGGAGCTGTTTTTT
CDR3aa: CASSFSGGSGELFF

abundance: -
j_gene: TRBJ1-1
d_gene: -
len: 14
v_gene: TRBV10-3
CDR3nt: TGTGCCATCAGTGAGAACAGATTTAACACTGAAGCTTTCTTT
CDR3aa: CAISENRFNTEAFF

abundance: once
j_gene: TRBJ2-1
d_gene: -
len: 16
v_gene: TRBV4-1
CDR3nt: TGCGCCAGCAGCCAACTGGCCCTCAACGCCTACAATGAGCAGTTCTTC
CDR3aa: CASSQLALNAYNEQFF

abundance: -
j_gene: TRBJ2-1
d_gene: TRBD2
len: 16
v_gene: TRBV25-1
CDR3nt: TGTGCCAGCAGTGGGGTGACTAGCGGGGGTTACAATGAGCAGTTCTTC
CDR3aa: CASSGVTSGGYNEQFF

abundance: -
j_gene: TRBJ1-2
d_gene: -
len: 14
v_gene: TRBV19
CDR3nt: TGTGCCAGTCGGACCCCAGAGGGTGACTATGGCTACACCTTC
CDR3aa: CASRTPEGDYGYTF

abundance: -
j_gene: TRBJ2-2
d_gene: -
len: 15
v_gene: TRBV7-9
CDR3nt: TGTGCCAGCAGCTTCGACAGTGGGAACACCGGGGAGCTGTTTTTT
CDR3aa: CASSFDSGNTGELFF

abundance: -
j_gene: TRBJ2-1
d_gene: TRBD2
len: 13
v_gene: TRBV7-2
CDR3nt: TGTGCCAGCAGCTTAGCGGGGCTAGCGGTGCAGTTCTTC
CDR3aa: CASSLAGLAVQFF

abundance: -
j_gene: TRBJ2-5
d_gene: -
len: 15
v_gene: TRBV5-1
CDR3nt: TGCGCCAGCAGCTTGGATGGGGGCCCGGGGGAGACCCAGTACTTC
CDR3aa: CASSLDGGPGETQYF

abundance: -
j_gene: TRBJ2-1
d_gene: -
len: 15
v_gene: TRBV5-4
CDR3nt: TGTGCCAGCAGCCCGGACTCAAGCTCCTACAATGAGCAGTTCTTC
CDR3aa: CASSPDSSSYNEQFF

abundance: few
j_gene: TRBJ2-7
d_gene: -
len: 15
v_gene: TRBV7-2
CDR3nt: TGTGCCAGCAGCTTACTCGTACAGGGAGTAAACGAGCAGTACTTC
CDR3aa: CASSLLVQGVNEQYF

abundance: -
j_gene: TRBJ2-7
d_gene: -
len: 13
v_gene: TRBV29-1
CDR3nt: TGCAGCGTTGACGGGCAGGGGACCTACGAGCAGTACTTC
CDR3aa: CSVDGQGTYEQYF

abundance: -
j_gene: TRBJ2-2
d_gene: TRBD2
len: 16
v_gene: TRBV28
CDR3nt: TGTGCCAGCAGTTTATTTGGGGGAGGGAGGACCGGGGAGCTGTTTTTT
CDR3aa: CASSLFGGGRTGELFF

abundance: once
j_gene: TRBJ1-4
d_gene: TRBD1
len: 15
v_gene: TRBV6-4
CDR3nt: TGTGCCAGCAGTGAAACAGGGGCAACTAATGAAAAACTGTTTTTT
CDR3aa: CASSETGATNEKLFF

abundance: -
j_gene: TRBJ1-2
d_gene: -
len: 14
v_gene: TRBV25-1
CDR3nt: TGTGCCAGCAGTGAATATGAGGGTATCTATGGCTACACCTTC
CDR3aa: CASSEYEGIYGYTF

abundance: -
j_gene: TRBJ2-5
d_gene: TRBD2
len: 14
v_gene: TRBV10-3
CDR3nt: TGTGCCATCCAACCCGCGGGGGGCGGCGAGACCCAGTACTTC
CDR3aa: CAIQPAGGGETQYF

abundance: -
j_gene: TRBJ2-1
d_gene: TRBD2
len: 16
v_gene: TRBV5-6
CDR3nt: TGTGCCAGCAGCTTAAAGACTAGCGGGAGGACGAATGAGCAGTTCTTC
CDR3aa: CASSLKTSGRTNEQFF

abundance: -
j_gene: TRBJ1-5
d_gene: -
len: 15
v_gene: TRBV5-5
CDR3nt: TGTGCCAGCAGCCCCAGGGTCCATAGCAATCAGCCCCAGCATTTT
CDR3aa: CASSPRVHSNQPQHF

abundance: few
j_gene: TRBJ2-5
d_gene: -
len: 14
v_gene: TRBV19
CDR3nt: TGTGCCAGTAGTATAACAGCTGGTCAAGAGACCCAGTACTTC
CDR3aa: CASSITAGQETQYF

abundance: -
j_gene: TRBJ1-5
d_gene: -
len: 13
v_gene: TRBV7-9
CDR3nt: TGTGCCAGCAGCTTGTCAGGGGATCAGCCCCAGCATTTT
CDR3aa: CASSLSGDQPQHF

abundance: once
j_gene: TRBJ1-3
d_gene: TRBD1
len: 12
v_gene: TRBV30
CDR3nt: TGTGCCTGGGGGACAGGTGGAAACACCATATATTTT
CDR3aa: CAWGTGGNTIYF

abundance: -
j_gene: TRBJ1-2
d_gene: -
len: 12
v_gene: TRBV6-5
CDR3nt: TGTGCCAGCAGTTCACAGAACTATGGCTACACCTTC
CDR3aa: CASSSQNYGYTF

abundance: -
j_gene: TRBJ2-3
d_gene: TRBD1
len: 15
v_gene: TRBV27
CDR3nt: TGTGCCAGCAGTCGCTGGACAGGGGGCACAGATACGCAGTATTTT
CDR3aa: CASSRWTGGTDTQYF

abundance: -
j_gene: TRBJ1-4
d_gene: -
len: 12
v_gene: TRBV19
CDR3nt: TGTGCCACCGCGGAGGCTAATGAAAAACTGTTTTTT
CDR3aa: CATAEANEKLFF

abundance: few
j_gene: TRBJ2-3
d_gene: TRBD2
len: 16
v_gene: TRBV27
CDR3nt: TGTGCCAGCAGTTGGTCTCCTAGCGGGGGCACAGATACGCAGTATTTT
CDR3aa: CASSWSPSGGTDTQYF

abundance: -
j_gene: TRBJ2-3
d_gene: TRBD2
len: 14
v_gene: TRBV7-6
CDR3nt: TGTGCCAGCAGCTTAGCTAGGACTAGTACTACGCAGTATTTT
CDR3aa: CASSLARTSTTQYF

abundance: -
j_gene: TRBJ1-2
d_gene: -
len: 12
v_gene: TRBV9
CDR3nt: TGTGCCAGCAAACGGGGGGACTATGGCTACACCTTC
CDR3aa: CASKRGDYGYTF

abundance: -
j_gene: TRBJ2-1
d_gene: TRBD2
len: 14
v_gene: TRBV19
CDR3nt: TGTGCCAGTAGATCCGGGGGGTCCTACAATGAGCAGTTCTTC
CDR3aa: CASRSGGSYNEQFF